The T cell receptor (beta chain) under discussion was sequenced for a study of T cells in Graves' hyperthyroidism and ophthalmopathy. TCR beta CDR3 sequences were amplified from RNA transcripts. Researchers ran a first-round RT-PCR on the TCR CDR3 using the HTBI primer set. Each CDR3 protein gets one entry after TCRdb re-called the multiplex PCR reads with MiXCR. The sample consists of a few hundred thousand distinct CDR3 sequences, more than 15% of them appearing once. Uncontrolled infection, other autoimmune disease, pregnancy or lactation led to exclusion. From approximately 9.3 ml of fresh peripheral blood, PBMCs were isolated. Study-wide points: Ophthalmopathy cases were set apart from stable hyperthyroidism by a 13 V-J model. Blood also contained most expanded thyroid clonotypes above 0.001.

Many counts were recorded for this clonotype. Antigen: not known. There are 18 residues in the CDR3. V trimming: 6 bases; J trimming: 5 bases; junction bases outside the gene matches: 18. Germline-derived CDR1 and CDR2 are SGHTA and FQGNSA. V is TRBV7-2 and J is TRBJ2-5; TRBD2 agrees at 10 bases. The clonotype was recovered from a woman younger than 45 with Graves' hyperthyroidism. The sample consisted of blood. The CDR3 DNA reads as TGTGCCAGCAGACAAGGGAGGGGGAGTACTAGCGGGATTGAGACCCAGTACTTC. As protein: CASRQGRGSTSGIETQYF.